Given below is one T cell receptor (beta chain) in context. The table came from immunoSEQ multiplex PCR; TCRdb's copy has only in-frame clones and leaves some out. This sample yields more than 55,000 clones, of which about nine tenths are seen a single time; nearly 8.5% belongs to the top ten. The data were taken from a study of OX40 agonist ivuxolimab in advanced cancers. On the study more broadly: Patients were given ivuxolimab, an antibody that agonizes OX40 (CD134).

Trimming stripped 2 bases from V and 4 bases from J, with 9 bases between. This CDR3 spans 13 amino acids. Germline V gene lookup returns CDR1 GTSNPN and CDR2 SVGIG (reference sequence). The TCR sequence derives from an adult with an advanced solid tumor such as melanoma, head and neck, liver or kidney cancer. The sequencing here drew on CD4+ or CD8+ T cells sorted from blood, taken in a trial of the OX40 agonist ivuxolimab. The chain uses TRBV30 and TRBJ1-5; D perhaps matches TRBD1 (6 bases). CDR3 sequence: CAWSIQGNQPQHF. The CDR3 DNA sequence: TGTGCCTGGAGTATACAGGGTAATCAGCCCCAGCATTTT.